The 9 T cell receptor beta chains below come from one sample, sequenced in a study of regulatory T cells in long-lasting Graves disease. Library construction for TCR beta used iRepertoire HTBI primers and Arm-PCR of CDR3 regions. TCRdb re-called the multiplex PCR reads with MiXCR, one entry per CDR3 protein. The sample contains 560,000 or so distinct CDR3 sequences, about 16% of which appear only once. Time point of the sample: newly diagnosed GD, antithyroid drugs for less than 3 months. Generation of the TCR library employed RNA extracted from PBMCs. These same data were also listed under a study on T cells in Graves' hyperthyroidism and ophthalmopathy.

The sample here was peripheral blood mononuclear cells (PBMCs), taken at new diagnosis, from a patient treated with antithyroid drugs. The source is a young man with Graves disease.

This clonotype occurred many times. V and J are TRBV20-1 and TRBJ2-5; D assignment may be TRBD1 or TRBD2 (5 bases each). The germline gives CDR1 DFQATT, CDR2 SNEGSKA (reference sequence). The V gene lost 6 bases and the J gene lost 4 bases, with 18 bases spanning the gap. The CDR3 extends over 14 amino acids. The CDR3 bases are TGCAGTGCCCCTCTCATGGGGGAAGGAGAGACCCAGTACTTC. Residues: CSAPLMGEGETQYF.

This clonotype was recorded a few times. The chain has TRBV15 and TRBJ2-7, with 8 bases that match TRBD2. Germline CDR1 LNHNV, CDR2 YYDKDF (reference sequence). This CDR3 has 14 amino acids. The trim removed 1 base at V and 7 bases at J, leaving 6 bases unmatched. The CDR3 protein is CATSRGGGLGEQYF. The CDR3 bases are TGTGCCACCAGCAGAGGCGGGGGGCTCGGGGAGCAGTACTTC.

This clonotype was observed at least ten times. This chain uses TRBV6-1 with TRBJ2-3, with a possible D match to TRBD2 (5 bases). The CDR3 sequence is 16 residues long. From germline, CDR1 is MNHNS and CDR2 SASEGT. V lost 5 bases to trimming and J lost 1 base, with 16 bases between them. The CDR3 sequence is CASSTHGVRGTDTQYF. The CDR3 coding sequence is TGTGCCAGCAGTACCCACGGGGTTCGGGGCACAGATACGCAGTATTTT.

The rearrangement links TRBV28 to TRBJ2-1; no clear D gene. V was pared by 11 bases and J by 2 bases, with 10 bases between. The CDR3 runs 12 residues. The V gene's germline CDR1 is MDHEN and CDR2 SYDVKM. The CDR3 region has the DNA TGTGCCGGCAAGGGCCCCTACAATGAGCAGTTCTTC. Its protein product is CAGKGPYNEQFF.

This clonotype occurred many times. A read error may produce the germline difference seen at one junction end. V and J are TRBV5-1 and TRBJ2-1, with 9 bases aligning to TRBD2. The germline CDR1 and CDR2 sequences are SGHRS and YFSETQ. This CDR3 has 15 amino acids. The CDR3 loop reads CASSLASGKHNEQFF. The CDR3 coding sequence is TGTGCCAGCAGCTTGGCTAGCGGGAAACACAATGAGCAGTTCTTC.

The chain recombines TRBV6-2 or TRBV6-3 with TRBJ2-7, with D perhaps being TRBD1 or TRBD2 (5 bases each). Germline-derived CDR1 and CDR2 are MNHEY and SVGEGT. Trimming removed 6 bases from V and 4 bases from J, with 16 bases in between. This CDR3 contains 14 residues. The CDR3 nucleotides are TGTGCCAGCAGGGCCGGGACCCTGCGTTACGAGCAGTACTTC. Residues: CASRAGTLRYEQYF.

This clonotype was counted many times. The rearrangement uses TRBV2 and TRBJ2-7, with D unclear. V shed 7 bases and J shed 3 bases, with 7 bases lying between them. The CDR3 sequence is 11 residues long. Germline V gene sequence: CDR1 SNHLY, CDR2 FYNNEI. The CDR3 sequence is CASTANYEQYF. CDR3 in DNA: TGTGCCAGCACGGCCAACTACGAGCAGTACTTC.

J is TRBJ1-6 and V is TRBV27; D uncertain. CDR3 length equals 14 residues. Germline V gives CDR1 MNHEY, CDR2 SMNVEV (reference sequence). V was pared by 2 bases and J by 7 bases, with 9 bases between. The CDR3 loop reads CASSLKGRNSPLHF. The CDR3 DNA reads TGTGCCAGCAGTTTAAAGGGAAGGAATTCACCCCTCCACTTT.

The chain has TRBV19 and TRBJ2-2, with TRBD1 matching over 7 bases. Germline loops: CDR1 LNHDA, CDR2 SQIVND (reference sequence). This CDR3 is built from 15 residues. After removal of 2 bases from V and 5 bases from J, the junction contained 5 bases not matched to a gene. This CDR3 reads CASSIYHRGTGELFF. The CDR3 DNA is TGTGCCAGTAGTATATATCACAGGGGAACCGGGGAGCTGTTTTTT.